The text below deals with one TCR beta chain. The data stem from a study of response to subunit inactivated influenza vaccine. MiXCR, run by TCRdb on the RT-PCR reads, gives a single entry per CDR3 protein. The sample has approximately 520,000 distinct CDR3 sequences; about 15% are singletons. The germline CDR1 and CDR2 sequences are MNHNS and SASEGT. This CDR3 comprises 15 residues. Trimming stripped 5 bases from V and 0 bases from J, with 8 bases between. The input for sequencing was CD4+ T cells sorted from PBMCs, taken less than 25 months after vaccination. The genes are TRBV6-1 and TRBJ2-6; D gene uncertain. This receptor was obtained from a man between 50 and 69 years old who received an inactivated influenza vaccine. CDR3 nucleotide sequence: TGTGCCAGCAGTCCAGCGACCTCTGGGGCCAACGTCCTGACTTTC. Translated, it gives CASSPATSGANVLTF.